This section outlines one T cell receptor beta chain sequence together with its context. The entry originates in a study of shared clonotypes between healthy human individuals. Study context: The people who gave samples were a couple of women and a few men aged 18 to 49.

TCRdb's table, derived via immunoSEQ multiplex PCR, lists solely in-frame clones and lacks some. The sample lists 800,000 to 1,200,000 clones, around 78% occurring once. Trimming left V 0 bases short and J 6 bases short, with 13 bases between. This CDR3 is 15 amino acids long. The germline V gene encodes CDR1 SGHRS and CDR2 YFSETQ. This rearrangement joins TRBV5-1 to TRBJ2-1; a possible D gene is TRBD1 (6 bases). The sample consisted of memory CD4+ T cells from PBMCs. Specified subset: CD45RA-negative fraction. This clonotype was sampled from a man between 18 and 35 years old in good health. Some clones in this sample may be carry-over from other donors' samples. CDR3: CASSLGWTVVNEQFF. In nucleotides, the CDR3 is TGCGCCAGCAGCTTGGGTTGGACAGTAGTCAATGAGCAGTTCTTC.